This TCR beta chain was obtained from a study of beta chain features in type 1 diabetes. Remarks on this clone: The antigen is undetermined.

Findings and limits, study-wide: VDJ junctions from patients with type 1 diabetes contained fewer insertions and more deletions.

Sorting with CD45RO/CCR7/CD25/CD127/CD95/CD27 yielded naive, central memory, regulatory and stem-like memory CD4+ cells. The length of the CDR3 is 11 residues. Trimming took off 9 bases at V and 1 base at J, with 6 bases between the two ends. Germline V gene lookup returns CDR1 LNHNV and CDR2 YYDKDF (reference sequence). Expressed TCRB transcripts were sequenced after all isolated RNA was converted to cDNA. Method: immunoSEQ multiplex PCR; TCRdb's copy keeps in-frame clones and lacks some. This sample yields roughly 450,000 clones, of which roughly 11% are seen a single time; around 0.05% belongs to the top ten.

Sequencing was performed on naive CD4+ T cells from blood. The clonotype was recovered from a woman younger than 30 in good health. The V and J genes are TRBV15 and TRBJ1-1; no firm D call. The CDR3 region has the DNA TGTGCCACTGAAGGGAACACTGAAGCTTTCTTT. Translating gives CATEGNTEAFF.